This T cell receptor beta chain was captured by sequencing in a study of cytomegalovirus exposure and HLA in healthy donors. Donors consisted of healthy bone marrow donors. Trimming removed 8 bases from V and 1 base from J; junction bases left unmatched: 3. The CDR3 sequence is 13 residues long. Germline loops: CDR1 SNHLY, CDR2 FYNNEI. The study ran its PCR with 60 Vbeta and 13 Jbeta primers. Profiling relied on immunoSEQ multiplex PCR, and the TCRdb table lists in-frame clones only, not all of them. This sample carries some 120,000 clones, roughly two thirds of them seen once, and the ten largest clones take 2% to 2.5%. This clone was seen a few times.

The sample was PBMCs. The chain employs TRBV2 and TRBJ1-1; 8 nucleotides align to TRBD1. The clonotype was recovered from a woman in her twenties or thirties in good health and CMV-seronegative. CDR3: CASSGQGNTEAFF. DNA of the CDR3: TGTGCCAGCTCAGGACAGGGGAACACTGAAGCTTTCTTT.